The 9 T cell receptor beta chains below all came from one sample that was sequenced in a study of OX40 agonist ivuxolimab in advanced cancers. Sequencing used immunoSEQ multiplex PCR; TCRdb keeps in-frame clones, though not all of them. Of approximately 64,000 clones listed, roughly 90% are singletons. The sequences come from CD4+ or CD8+ T cells sorted from blood, collected in a trial of the OX40 agonist ivuxolimab. These receptors originate from an adult with an advanced solid tumor such as melanoma, head and neck, liver or kidney cancer.

The chain recombines TRBV6-1 with TRBJ1-2; TRBD1 matches at 10 bases. The germline gives CDR1 MNHNS, CDR2 SASEGT. The junction had 10 bases not matched to a gene; V was cut back by 8 bases and J by 4 bases. The CDR3 is 15 residues long. CDR3: CASGPRDRGVYGYTF. CDR3 DNA: TGTGCCAGCGGCCCCAGGGACAGGGGAGTCTATGGCTACACCTTC.

This chain connects TRBV30 to TRBJ1-1, with 7 bases matching TRBD1. The CDR3 is 12 residues long. Trimming cost V 5 bases and J 3 bases; bases outside gene matches: 3. Germline CDR1 GTSNPN, CDR2 SVGIG (reference sequence). The CDR3 spells CAWADRDTEAFF. The CDR3 DNA reads as TGTGCCTGGGCAGACAGGGACACTGAAGCTTTCTTT.

The chain carries TRBV2 and TRBJ1-2; D is unresolved. Trimming cost V 3 bases and J 6 bases, with 8 bases left between them. Germline V gene lookup returns CDR1 SNHLY and CDR2 FYNNEI. The CDR3 totals 12 residues. The CDR3 spells CASSDRLHGYTF. The CDR3 DNA reads TGTGCCAGCAGTGACAGGTTGCATGGCTACACCTTC. The whole variable domain, filled in from reference TRBV2 and TRBJ1-2, reads EPEVTQTPSHQVTQMGQEVILRCVPISNHLYFYWYRQILGQKVEFLVSFYNNEISEKSEIFDDQFSVERPDGSNFTLKIRSTKLEDSAMYFCASSDRLHGYTFGSGTRLTVV.

The chain carries TRBV4-1 and TRBJ1-1; D is undetermined. This CDR3 spans 14 amino acids. Trimming took off 0 bases at V and 2 bases at J, with 7 bases between the two ends. Germline loops: CDR1 MGHRA, CDR2 YSYEKL. The CDR3, as DNA: TGCGCCAGCAGCCAAGATGGCAGAAACACTGAAGCTTTCTTT. Protein: CASSQDGRNTEAFF.

The chain recombines TRBV7-2 with TRBJ2-7; 7 bases match TRBD1. J gave up 1 base and V 5 bases, and 8 bases lay outside the gene matches. The germline CDR1 and CDR2 sequences are SGHTA and FQGNSA. The CDR3 spans 15 residues. CDR3 coding DNA: TGTGCCAGCAGCCGTTTAGGGGGCGCTTCCTACGAGCAGTACTTC. This gives the protein CASSRLGGASYEQYF.

This clone is a singleton in its sample. The V and J genes are TRBV4-1 and TRBJ2-2, with a tentative D call TRBD2 (7 bases). The CDR3 spans 16 residues. The germline V and J ends were trimmed by 1 base and 0 bases, with 9 bases remaining between them. Germline assignment: CDR1 MGHRA and CDR2 YSYEKL. CDR3 nucleotide sequence: TGCGCCAGCAGCCAAGTAGGGGGGGCGAACACCGGGGAGCTGTTTTTT. It codes for CASSQVGGANTGELFF.

The chain combines TRBV29-1 with TRBJ2-3; tentatively, D is TRBD2 (6 bases). The CDR3 runs 15 residues. CDR1 is SQVTM and CDR2 is ANQGSEA in the germline V gene. With 4 bases removed from V and 4 bases from J, the gap between germline ends came to 18 bases. The DNA of the CDR3 is TGCAGCGTTGTCGCGGGGAACATCTTAGCAGATACGCAGTATTTT. Protein sequence: CSVVAGNILADTQYF.

The chain couples TRBV19 to TRBJ1-4, with D possibly TRBD1 on 5 matching bases. The germline V gene has CDR1 LNHDA and CDR2 SQIVND (reference sequence). V was pared by 3 bases and J by 8 bases, with 13 bases between. There are 14 residues in the CDR3. This CDR3 reads CASSMGSRAEKLFF. The CDR3 nucleotides are TGTGCCAGTAGTATGGGTAGCAGGGCGGAAAAACTGTTTTTT.

The rearrangement uses TRBV2 and TRBJ1-6; no reliable D call. The CDR3 extends over 15 amino acids. CDR1 SNHLY and CDR2 FYNNEI come from the germline V gene. V was clipped by 5 bases and J by 0 bases, with 8 bases between them. The CDR3 loop is CASSPGSSYNSPLHF. Written as DNA, the CDR3 is TGTGCCAGCAGTCCCGGTAGCTCCTATAATTCACCCCTCCACTTT.